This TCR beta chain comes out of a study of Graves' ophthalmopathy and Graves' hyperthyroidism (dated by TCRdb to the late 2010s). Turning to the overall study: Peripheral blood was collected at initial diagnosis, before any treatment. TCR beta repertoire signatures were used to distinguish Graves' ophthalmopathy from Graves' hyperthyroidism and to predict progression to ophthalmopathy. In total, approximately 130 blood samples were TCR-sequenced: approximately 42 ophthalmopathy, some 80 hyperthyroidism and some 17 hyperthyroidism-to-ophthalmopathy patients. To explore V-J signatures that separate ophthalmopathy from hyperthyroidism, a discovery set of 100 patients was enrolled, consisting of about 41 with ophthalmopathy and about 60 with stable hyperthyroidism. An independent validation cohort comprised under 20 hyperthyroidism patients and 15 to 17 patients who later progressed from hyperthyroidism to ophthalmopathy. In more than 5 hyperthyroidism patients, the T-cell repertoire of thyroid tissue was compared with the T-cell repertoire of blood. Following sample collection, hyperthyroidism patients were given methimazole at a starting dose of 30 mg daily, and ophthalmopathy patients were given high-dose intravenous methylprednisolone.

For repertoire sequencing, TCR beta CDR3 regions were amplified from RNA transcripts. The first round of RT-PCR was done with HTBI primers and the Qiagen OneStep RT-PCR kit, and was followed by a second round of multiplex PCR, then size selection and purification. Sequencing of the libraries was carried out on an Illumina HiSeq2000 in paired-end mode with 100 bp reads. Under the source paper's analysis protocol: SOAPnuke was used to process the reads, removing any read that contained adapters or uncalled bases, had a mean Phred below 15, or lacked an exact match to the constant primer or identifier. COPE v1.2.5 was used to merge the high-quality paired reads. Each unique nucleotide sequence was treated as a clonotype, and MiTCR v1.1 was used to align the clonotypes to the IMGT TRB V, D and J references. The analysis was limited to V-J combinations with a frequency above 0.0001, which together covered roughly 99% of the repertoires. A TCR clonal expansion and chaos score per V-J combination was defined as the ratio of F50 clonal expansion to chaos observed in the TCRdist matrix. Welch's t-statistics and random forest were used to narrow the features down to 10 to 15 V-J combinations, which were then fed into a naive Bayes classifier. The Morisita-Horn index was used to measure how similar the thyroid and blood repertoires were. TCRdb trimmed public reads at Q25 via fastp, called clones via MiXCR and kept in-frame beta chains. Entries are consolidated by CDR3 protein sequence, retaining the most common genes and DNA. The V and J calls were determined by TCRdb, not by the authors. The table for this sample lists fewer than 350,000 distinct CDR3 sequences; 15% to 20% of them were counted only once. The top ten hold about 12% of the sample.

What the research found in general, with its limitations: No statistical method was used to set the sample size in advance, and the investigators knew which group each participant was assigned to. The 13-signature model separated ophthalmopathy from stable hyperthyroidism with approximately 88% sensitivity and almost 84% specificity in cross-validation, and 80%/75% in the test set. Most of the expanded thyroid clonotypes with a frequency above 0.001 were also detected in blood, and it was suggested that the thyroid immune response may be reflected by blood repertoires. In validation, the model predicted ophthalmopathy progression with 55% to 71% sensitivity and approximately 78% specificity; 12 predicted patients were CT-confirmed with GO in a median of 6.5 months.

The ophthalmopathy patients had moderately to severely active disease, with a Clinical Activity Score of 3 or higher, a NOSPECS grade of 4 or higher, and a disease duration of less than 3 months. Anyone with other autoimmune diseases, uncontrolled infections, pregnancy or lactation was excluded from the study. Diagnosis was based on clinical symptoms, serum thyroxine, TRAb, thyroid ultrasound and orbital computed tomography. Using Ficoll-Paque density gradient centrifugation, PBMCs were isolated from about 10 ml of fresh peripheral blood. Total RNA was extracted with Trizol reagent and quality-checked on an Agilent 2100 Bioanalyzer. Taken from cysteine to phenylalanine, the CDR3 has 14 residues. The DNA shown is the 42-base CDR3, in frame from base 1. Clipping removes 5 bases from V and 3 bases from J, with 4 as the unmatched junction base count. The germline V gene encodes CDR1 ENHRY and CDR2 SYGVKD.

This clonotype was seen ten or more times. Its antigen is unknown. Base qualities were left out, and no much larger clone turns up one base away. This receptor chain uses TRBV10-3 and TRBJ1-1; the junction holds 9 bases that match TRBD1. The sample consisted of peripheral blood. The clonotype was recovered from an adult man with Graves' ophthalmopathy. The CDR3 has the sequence CAISYDRGDTEAFF. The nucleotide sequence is TGTGCCATCAGTTATGACAGGGGGGACACTGAAGCTTTCTTT.